These 10 T cell receptor beta chains came from one sample sequenced in a study of cytomegalovirus exposure and HLA in healthy donors. The primer mix had 60 Vbeta and 13 Jbeta primers. Profiling relied on immunoSEQ multiplex PCR, and the TCRdb table lists in-frame clones only, not all of them. Here the sample spans more than 100,000 clones, 15% to 19% being singletons. Sequencing was done on a sample of PBMCs. These TCRs come from a woman aged 18-29 years in good health and CMV-seronegative.

The chain couples TRBV6-1 to TRBJ2-5, with 10 bases lining up with TRBD1. Losses at the gene ends were 3 bases for V and 2 bases for J; bases not matched to a gene: 6. Germline CDR1 is MNHNS and CDR2 is SASEGT. This CDR3 is built from 16 residues. CDR3 in DNA: TGTGCCAGCAGTGACCGGGACAGGGGTGGACAAGAGACCCAGTACTTC. Protein: CASSDRDRGGQETQYF.

The chain carries TRBV15 and TRBJ2-5, with D perhaps TRBD2 (6 bases). CDR1 and CDR2 from the germline V gene are LNHNV and YYDKDF (reference sequence). The germline V and J ends were trimmed by 1 base and 4 bases, with 7 bases remaining between them. The length of the CDR3 is 13 residues. CDR3 loop: CATSRVGGETQYF. The CDR3 DNA follows: TGTGCCACCAGCAGAGTGGGGGGAGAGACCCAGTACTTC.

This clone was seen only a few times. The chain uses TRBV30 and TRBJ1-1; D not certain. The V and J ends lost 4 bases and 0 bases respectively, with 18 bases between them. The CDR3 has 16 residues. The V gene's germline CDR1 is GTSNPN and CDR2 SVGIG (reference sequence). The CDR3 coding sequence is TGTGCCTGGATTTCGGCCCCAGGCAAAATGAACACTGAAGCTTTCTTT. Translation: CAWISAPGKMNTEAFF. Using reference TRBV30 and TRBJ1-1 for the parts outside the CDR3, the full variable domain is SQTIHQWPATLVQPVGSPLSLECTVEGTSNPNLYWYRQAAGRGLQLLFYSVGIGQISSEVPQNLSASRPQDRQFILSSKKLLLSDSGFYLCAWISAPGKMNTEAFFGQGTRLTVV.

The rearrangement joins TRBV23-1 to TRBJ2-3; tentative D call: TRBD2 (6 bases). TRBV23-1 is flagged as an ORF with uncertain function. CDR3 length: 16 residues. The germline V and J ends were trimmed by 5 bases and 3 bases, with 18 bases remaining between them. The CDR3 sequence is CASSVGGAWQTDTQYF. The DNA of the CDR3 is TGCGCCAGCAGTGTCGGGGGTGCTTGGCAAACAGATACGCAGTATTTT.

The chain recombines TRBV9 with TRBJ2-2; possible D gene TRBD2, 6 bases. Trimming stripped 2 bases from V and 6 bases from J, with 8 bases between. Germline V gives CDR1 SGDLS, CDR2 YYNGEE. The CDR3 is made up of 13 amino acids. The CDR3 DNA is TGTGCCAGCAGCGTTACGGGAGCCGGGGAGCTGTTTTTT. This codes for CASSVTGAGELFF. Full variable domain (outside the CDR3, taken from reference TRBV9 and TRBJ2-2): DSGVTQTPKHLITATGQRVTLRCSPRSGDLSVYWYQQSLDQGLQFLIQYYNGEERAKGNILERFSAQQFPDLHSELNLSSLELGDSALYFCASSVTGAGELFFGEGSRLTVL.

This clone showed up just a few times. The DNA for the CDR3 is TGTGCCACGGACAGGGAGCATGGAAACACCATATATTTT. Protein: CATDREHGNTIYF. J is TRBJ1-3 and V is TRBV28, with 8 bases aligning to TRBD1. The germline CDR1 and CDR2 sequences are MDHEN and SYDVKM. The CDR3 length is 13 residues. J gave up 3 bases and V 10 bases, and 5 bases lay outside the gene matches.

The chain couples TRBV6-1 to TRBJ2-1, with TRBD2 matching 7 bases. This CDR3 comprises 15 residues. Per the germline V gene, CDR1 is MNHNS and CDR2 is SASEGT. V lost 7 bases, J lost 9 bases, and 15 bases stayed unmatched. The CDR3 here is CASTEGVTSKGEQFF. The DNA of the CDR3 is TGTGCCAGCACCGAAGGTGTGACTAGCAAAGGTGAGCAGTTCTTC.

This sequence joins TRBV6-6 and TRBJ2-5, with 7 nucleotides matching TRBD1. The DNA end is a closer match to TRBJ2-7, so the J assignment may be wrong. Germline CDR1 and CDR2: MNHNY and SVGAGI (reference sequence). The CDR3 sequence is 15 residues long. The CDR3: CASSTVGTETYEQYF. CDR3 bases: TGTGCCAGCAGTACGGTCGGGACAGAGACCTACGAGCAGTACTTC.

This clone was seen a single time. This sequence joins TRBV9 and TRBJ2-7; TRBD2 matches 8 bases. The V and J ends lost 4 bases and 2 bases, in that order; junction bases with no gene match: 8. The CDR3 covers 15 residues. Germline V gene sequence: CDR1 SGDLS, CDR2 YYNGEE. CDR3 sequence reads: CASSLHTGGPYEQYF. CDR3 nucleotides: TGTGCCAGCAGCCTCCATACGGGGGGGCCCTACGAGCAGTACTTC.

This clone has a handful of counts. The chain uses TRBV2 and TRBJ1-1; a weak D match, TRBD1 (5 bases). The CDR3 sequence is 15 residues long. The ends were cut back, 6 bases at V and 6 bases at J, with 20 bases in the middle. Germline assignment: CDR1 SNHLY and CDR2 FYNNEI. The CDR3 loop is CASRGEGRGMAEAFF. CDR3 bases: TGTGCCAGCAGGGGGGAAGGCCGGGGGATGGCTGAAGCTTTCTTT.